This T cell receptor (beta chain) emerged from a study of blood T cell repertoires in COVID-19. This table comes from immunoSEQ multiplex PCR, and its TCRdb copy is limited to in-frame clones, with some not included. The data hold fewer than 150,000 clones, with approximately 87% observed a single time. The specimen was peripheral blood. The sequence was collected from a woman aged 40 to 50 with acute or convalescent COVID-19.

The CDR3 DNA is TGTGCCAGCAACTCGTTAGGGGGCAGGGCTAGCACAGATACGCAGTATTTT. Translating gives CASNSLGGRASTDTQYF. This chain connects TRBV7-9 to TRBJ2-3, with 7 bases aligning to TRBD1. This CDR3 is built from 17 residues. Germline lookup yields CDR1 SEHNR and CDR2 FQNEAQ (reference sequence). V was clipped by 7 bases and J by 0 bases; unmatched bases: 13.